A selection of T cell receptor beta chains follows, all from one sample in a study of blood T cell repertoires in COVID-19. TCRdb's table, derived via immunoSEQ multiplex PCR, lists solely in-frame clones and lacks some. Seen here are about 300,000 clones, around nine tenths observed once, and the top ten hold roughly 2.9%. Source material: PBMCs or T cells enriched from blood (not recorded which). These TCRs come from a woman aged 50 to 60 who had been exposed to COVID-19. CDR3s include the opening cysteine and the closing phenylalanine or tryptophan. The order of the fields is V gene, J gene, D gene, clone size, CDR3 DNA, CDR3 protein. The D gene is left open where the match is weak. A row's size may be missing; if present it is once, few, many or a size class.

TRBV5-6,TRBJ2-1,TRBD2,-,TGTGCCAGCAGCTTGGTCGGGCGGGGGGCTTACAATGAGCAGTTCTTC,CASSLVGRGAYNEQFF
TRBV5-5,TRBJ2-3,-,-,TGTGCCAGCAGTGCCACAGGGGAGGCAGATACGCAGTATTTT,CASSATGEADTQYF
TRBV5-1,TRBJ2-3,TRBD1,-,TGCGCCAGCGCCACGACGGACAGGCCGACAGATACGCAGTATTTT,CASATTDRPTDTQYF
TRBV2,TRBJ1-1,-,-,TGTGCCAGCAGTTCGGCACAGTTTAGTGAAGCTTTCTTT,CASSSAQFSEAFF
TRBV30,TRBJ1-2,-,-,TGTGCCTGGAGTGCCGGGTACGGCTACACCTTC,CAWSAGYGYTF
TRBV19,TRBJ1-2,-,-,TGTGCCAGTAGTATGTCTGACAGTAACTATGGCTACACCTTC,CASSMSDSNYGYTF
TRBV6-4,TRBJ2-7,-,-,TGTGCCAGCAGCGAGTATGGGGGGGGCGCTTACGAGCAGTACTTC,CASSEYGGGAYEQYF
TRBV3-1/TRBV3-2,TRBJ2-2,-,few,TGTGCCAGCAGCACAGGGATTAACACCGGGGAGCTGTTTTTT,CASSTGINTGELFF
TRBV30,TRBJ2-1,TRBD2,-,TGTGCCTGGAGTGTACCGACTAGCGGGGTGACTTACAATGAGCAGTTCTTC,CAWSVPTSGVTYNEQFF
TRBV5-1,TRBJ2-5,TRBD1,once,TGCGCCAGCAGCATGGACAGGGCCGAGACCCAGTACTTC,CASSMDRAETQYF
TRBV5-6,TRBJ2-7,-,once,TGTGCCAGCAGCTTGGAAAGGAAATGGAGCTACGAGCAGTACTTC,CASSLERKWSYEQYF